This TCR beta chain comes out of a study of cytomegalovirus exposure and HLA in healthy donors. Study-level information: HLA-typed donors were the source of 90 million or so unique TCRs, which an early data release held.

This clone was picked up a small number of times. J lost 4 bases, V lost 3 bases, and 13 bases had no gene match. The CDR3 is 17 amino acids. Per the germline V gene, CDR1 is SGHNT and CDR2 is YYREEE (reference sequence). Primers: 60 Vbeta forward and 13 Jbeta reverse. Method: immunoSEQ multiplex PCR; TCRdb's copy keeps in-frame clones and lacks some. This table has 120,000 or so clones, less than 85% appearing once. The chain couples TRBV5-4 to TRBJ2-5; 9 positions match TRBD2. This TCR came from a woman aged 40 to 50 in good health and CMV-seronegative. The source material was PBMCs. The CDR3 sequence is CASSSGLGRGGGETQYF. As DNA, the CDR3 is TGTGCCAGCAGCTCAGGACTAGGGCGGGGGGGCGGAGAGACCCAGTACTTC.